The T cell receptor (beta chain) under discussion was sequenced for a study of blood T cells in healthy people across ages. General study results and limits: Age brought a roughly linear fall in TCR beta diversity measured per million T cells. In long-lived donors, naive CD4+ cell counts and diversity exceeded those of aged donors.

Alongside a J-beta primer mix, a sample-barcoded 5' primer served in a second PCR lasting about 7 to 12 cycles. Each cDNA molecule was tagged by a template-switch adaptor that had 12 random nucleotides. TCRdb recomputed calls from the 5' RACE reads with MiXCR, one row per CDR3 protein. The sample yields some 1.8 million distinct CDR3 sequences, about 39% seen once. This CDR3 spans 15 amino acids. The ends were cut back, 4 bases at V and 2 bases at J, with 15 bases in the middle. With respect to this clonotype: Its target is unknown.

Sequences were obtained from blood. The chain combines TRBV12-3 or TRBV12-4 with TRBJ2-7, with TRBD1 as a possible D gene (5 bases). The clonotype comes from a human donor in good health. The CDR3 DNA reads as TGTGCCAGCAGTTCACCTCAGGGTATGGCCTACGAGCAGTACTTC. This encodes CASSSPQGMAYEQYF.